This TCR beta chain was recovered during a study of control samples from healthy donors and cancer patients. Libraries were prepared by immunoSEQ multiplex PCR; TCRdb keeps only in-frame clonotypes and omits some of them. Among tens of thousands of clones listed, around four fifths were seen once. This clone was observed a handful of times. The CDR3 loop spans 13 amino acids. Trimming pared 7 bases from V and 3 bases from J, leaving 12 bases between. Looked up from germline, CDR1 is SNHLY and CDR2 is FYNNEI. This chain joins TRBV2 and TRBJ1-1; D call uncertain. The source of this sequence is a man younger than 40 in good health. What was sequenced was blood. The DNA for the CDR3 is TGTGCCAGCAAAACTGACCGGGACACTGAAGCTTTCTTT. Translation: CASKTDRDTEAFF.